This T cell receptor beta chain was retrieved from a study of identical twins. A universal primer site was added by template switching, and unique molecular identifiers were carried by the cDNA. TCRdb ran MiXCR on the 5' RACE reads and lists one entry per CDR3 protein. Altogether 400,000 to 500,000 distinct CDR3 sequences are present, around 18% being singletons, with the ten largest covering approximately 12%. The CDR3 loop spans 16 amino acids. The V gene end was trimmed by 5 bases and the J gene end by 0 bases; junction bases not matched to a gene: 4. Looked up from germline, CDR1 is SGHVS and CDR2 is FQNEAQ. This clonotype has just a few counts.

The sequence was obtained from a man aged 45-65 years in good health. Sequenced material: naive T cells sorted from blood. This chain joins TRBV7-8 and TRBJ1-5, with 10 bases aligning to TRBD1. CDR3 loop: CASSPRTGGSNQPQHF. CDR3 bases: TGTGCCAGCAGCCCGAGGACAGGGGGTAGCAATCAGCCCCAGCATTTT.